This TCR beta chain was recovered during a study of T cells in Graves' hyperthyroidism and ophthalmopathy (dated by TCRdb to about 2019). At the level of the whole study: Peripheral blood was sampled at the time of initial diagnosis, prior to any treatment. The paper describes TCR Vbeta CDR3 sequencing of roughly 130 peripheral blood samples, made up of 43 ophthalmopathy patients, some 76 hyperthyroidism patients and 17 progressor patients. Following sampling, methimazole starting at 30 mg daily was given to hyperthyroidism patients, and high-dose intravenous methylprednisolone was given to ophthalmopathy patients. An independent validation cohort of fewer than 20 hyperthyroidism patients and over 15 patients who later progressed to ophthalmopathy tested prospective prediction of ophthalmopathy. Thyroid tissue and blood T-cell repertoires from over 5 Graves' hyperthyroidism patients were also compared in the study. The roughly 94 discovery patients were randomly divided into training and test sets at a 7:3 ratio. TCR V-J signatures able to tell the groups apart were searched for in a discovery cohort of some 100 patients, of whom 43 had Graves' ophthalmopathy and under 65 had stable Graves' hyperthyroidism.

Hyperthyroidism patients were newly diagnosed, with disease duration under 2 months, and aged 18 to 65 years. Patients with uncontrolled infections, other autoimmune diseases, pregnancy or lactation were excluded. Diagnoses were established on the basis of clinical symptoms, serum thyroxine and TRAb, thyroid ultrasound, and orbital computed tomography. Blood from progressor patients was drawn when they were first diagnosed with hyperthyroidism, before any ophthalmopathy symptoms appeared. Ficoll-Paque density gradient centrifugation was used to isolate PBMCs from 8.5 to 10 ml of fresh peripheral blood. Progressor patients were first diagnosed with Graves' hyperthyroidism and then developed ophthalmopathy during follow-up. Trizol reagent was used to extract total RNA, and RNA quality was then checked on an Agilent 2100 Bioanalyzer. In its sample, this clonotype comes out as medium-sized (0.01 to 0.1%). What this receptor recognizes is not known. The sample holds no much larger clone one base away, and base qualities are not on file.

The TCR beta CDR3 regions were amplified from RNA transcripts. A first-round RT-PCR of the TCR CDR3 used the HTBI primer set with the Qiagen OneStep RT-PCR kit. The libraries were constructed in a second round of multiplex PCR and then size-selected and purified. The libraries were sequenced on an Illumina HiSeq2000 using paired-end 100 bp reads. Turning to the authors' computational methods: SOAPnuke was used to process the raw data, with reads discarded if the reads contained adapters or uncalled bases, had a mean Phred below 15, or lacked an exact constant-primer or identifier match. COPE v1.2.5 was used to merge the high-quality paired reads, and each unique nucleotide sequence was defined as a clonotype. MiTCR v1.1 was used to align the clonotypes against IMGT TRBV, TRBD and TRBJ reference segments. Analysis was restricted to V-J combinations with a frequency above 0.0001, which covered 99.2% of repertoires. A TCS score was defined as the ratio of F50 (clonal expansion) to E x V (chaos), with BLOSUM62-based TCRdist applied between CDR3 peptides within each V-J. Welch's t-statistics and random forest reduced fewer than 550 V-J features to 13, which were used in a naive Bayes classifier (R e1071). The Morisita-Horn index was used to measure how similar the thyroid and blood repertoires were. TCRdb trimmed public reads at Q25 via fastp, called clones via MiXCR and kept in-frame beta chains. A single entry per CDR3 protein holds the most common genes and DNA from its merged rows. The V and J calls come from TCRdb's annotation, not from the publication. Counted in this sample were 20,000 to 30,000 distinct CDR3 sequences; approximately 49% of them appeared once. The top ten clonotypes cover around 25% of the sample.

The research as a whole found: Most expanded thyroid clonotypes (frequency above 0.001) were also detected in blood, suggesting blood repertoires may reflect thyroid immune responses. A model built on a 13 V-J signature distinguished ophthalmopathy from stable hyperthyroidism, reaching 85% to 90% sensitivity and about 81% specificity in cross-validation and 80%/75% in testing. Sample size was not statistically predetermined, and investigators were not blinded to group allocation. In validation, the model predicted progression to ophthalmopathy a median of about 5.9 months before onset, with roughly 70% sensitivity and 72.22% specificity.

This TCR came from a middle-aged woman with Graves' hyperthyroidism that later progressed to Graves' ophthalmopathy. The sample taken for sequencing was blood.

The CDR3 protein: CASSLGSGRMYEQFF. The sequenced DNA is TGTGCCAGCAGCTTAGGTAGCGGGAGGATGTATGAGCAGTTCTTC. This chain joins TRBV7-3 to TRBJ2-1; the junction holds 10 bases that match TRBD2. Measured from the cysteine to the phenylalanine, the CDR3 is 15 residues long. Kept here is only the CDR3 DNA, which spans 45 bases and is read in frame from base 1. In the germline V gene, CDR1 corresponds to SGHTA and CDR2 to FQGTGA. Trimming removed 2 bases from V and 8 bases from J; the gene matches leave 6 bases unexplained.